This T cell receptor beta chain was identified during a study of metastatic and nonmetastatic thyroid tumors. Study details: Repertoires from blood and tumor or nodule tissue of malignant and benign thyroid patients were compared.

Overall study results and limits: Relative to benign nodules, malignant thyroid tumors were reportedly characterized by significantly elevated TCR beta diversity in blood and tumor.

Notes on this clone: Antigen: not known.

In the study's own analysis: The study's classifier, a distant-metastasis tool for papillary thyroid cancer, was built using CDR3 differences across clinicopathological groups. TCRdb reanalyzed the PCR reads via MiXCR. These V and J calls are TCRdb output, not the study's own analysis. The table lists fewer than 35,000 clones, 20% to 25% of them singletons. Thyroid surgery had not been preceded by any treatment in any patient. The sequenced sample was tumor tissue. The receptor was isolated from a male donor with papillary thyroid cancer or a benign thyroid nodule (not recorded which). Some clones in this sample may be carry-over from other donors' samples.

The CDR3 DNA reads TGTGCCAGCAGCTTTGGGAGTAGTCAGCCCCAGCATTTT. It is translated as CASSFGSSQPQHF. The rearrangement links TRBV13 to TRBJ1-5; D gene ambiguous. The CDR3 spans 13 residues. V lost 3 bases and J 6 bases, leaving 9 bases between the germline ends. Germline V lookup: CDR1 PRHDT, CDR2 FYEKMQ (reference sequence). Supplemented by reference TRBV13 and TRBJ1-5, the full variable domain reads AAGVIQSPRHLIKEKRETATLKCYPIPRHDTVYWYQQGPGQDPQFLISFYEKMQSDKGSIPDRFSAQQFSDYHSELNMSSLELGDSALYFCASSFGSSQPQHFGDGTRLSIL.